This T cell receptor (beta chain) emerged from a study of siplizumab effects on memory and regulatory T cells. Of note for this clone: The antigen remains unidentified.

Roughly 10^5 TCR templates were measured in each sample. TCRdb keeps only in-frame clones here, not all; method: immunoSEQ multiplex PCR. The data show 100,000 to 110,000 clones, 75% to 95% seen once. Findings and limits, study-wide: No more than a minor fraction of alloreactive clones could be traced back to unstimulated subsets. Versus over 25% in controls, the mappable alloreactive CD4+ clones averaged 68.8% Treg-derived with siplizumab.

The J segment lost 3 bases and the V segment lost 7 bases, leaving 11 bases of the junction unmatched. Germline V gives CDR1 MNHEY, CDR2 SVGAGI. CDR3 length equals 15 residues. This TCR was sampled from a human donor in good health. The chain has TRBV6-5 and TRBJ1-2, with 7 bases lining up with TRBD1. The sample consisted of CD4+ T cells sorted from blood. The CDR3 here is CASTGGGASYYGYTF. DNA for the CDR3: TGTGCCAGCACGGGAGGGGGCGCGAGCTACTATGGCTACACCTTC.